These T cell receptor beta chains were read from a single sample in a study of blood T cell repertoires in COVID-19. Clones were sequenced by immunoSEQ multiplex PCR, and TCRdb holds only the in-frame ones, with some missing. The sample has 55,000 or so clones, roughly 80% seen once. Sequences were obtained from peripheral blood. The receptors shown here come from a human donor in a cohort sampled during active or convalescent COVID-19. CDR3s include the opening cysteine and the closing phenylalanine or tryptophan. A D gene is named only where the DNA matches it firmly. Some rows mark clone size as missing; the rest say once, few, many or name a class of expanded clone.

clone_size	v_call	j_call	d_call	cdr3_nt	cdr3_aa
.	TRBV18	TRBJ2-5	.	TGTGCCAGCTCAGAACGGGAAACCCAGTACTTC	CASSERETQYF
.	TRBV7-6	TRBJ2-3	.	TGTGCCAGCAGCTTGGGCTCGTTGGTTACAGATACGCAGTATTTT	CASSLGSLVTDTQYF
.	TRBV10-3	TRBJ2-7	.	TGTGCCATCAGTGAGACAGCTTACGAGCAGTACTTC	CAISETAYEQYF
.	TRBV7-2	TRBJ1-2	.	TGTGCCAGCAGCTTAAAAAGAGAGTCCTTATATGGCTACACCTTC	CASSLKRESLYGYTF
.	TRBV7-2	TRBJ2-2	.	TGTGCCAGCTTAAAAGGGGCAGCGAACACCGGGGAGCTGTTTTTT	CASLKGAANTGELFF
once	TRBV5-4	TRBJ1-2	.	TGTGCCAGCAGCCAGGATGAACGGATACTAGCTAACTATGGCTACACCTTC	CASSQDERILANYGYTF
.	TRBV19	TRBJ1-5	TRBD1	TGTGCCAGTATGGGGGACAGGGTCAATCAGCCCCAGCATTTT	CASMGDRVNQPQHF
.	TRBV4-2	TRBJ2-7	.	TGTGCCAGCAGCCAAGACGGACAGAGTTCCTACGAGCAGTACTTC	CASSQDGQSSYEQYF
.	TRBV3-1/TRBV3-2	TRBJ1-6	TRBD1	TGTGCCAGCAGCCAGACAGGGTATAATTCACCCCTCCACTTT	CASSQTGYNSPLHF
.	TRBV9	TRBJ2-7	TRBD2	TGTGCCAGCACCACCACCGGGACTAGCGGGGGCGAGCAGTACTTC	CASTTTGTSGGEQYF
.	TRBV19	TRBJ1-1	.	TGTGCCAGTAGTATTACACGGAACACTGAAGCTTTCTTT	CASSITRNTEAFF
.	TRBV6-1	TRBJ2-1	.	TGTGCCAGCAGTGGAAGGGGAATACCGGGCCAAAGCTCCTACAATGAGCAGTTCTTC	CASSGRGIPGQSSYNEQFF
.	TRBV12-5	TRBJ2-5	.	TGTGCTAGTTCAGGCCAGGGGATGTCCCAAGAGACCCAGTACTTC	CASSGQGMSQETQYF
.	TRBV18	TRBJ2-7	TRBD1	TGTGCCAGCTCACCACGGGACAGGCACGAGCAGTACTTC	CASSPRDRHEQYF
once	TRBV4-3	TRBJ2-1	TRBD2	TGCGCCAGCAGCCAGGGTATAGCGGGGGGGTGGAATGAGCAGTTCTTC	CASSQGIAGGWNEQFF
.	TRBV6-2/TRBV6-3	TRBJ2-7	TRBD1	TGTGCCAGCAGTTACTCTACAGGGGGGTACGAGCAGTACTTC	CASSYSTGGYEQYF
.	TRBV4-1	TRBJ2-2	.	TGCGCCAGCAGCCACCCCGGACAGGGAGGGACCGGGGAGCTGTTTTTT	CASSHPGQGGTGELFF
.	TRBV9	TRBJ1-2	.	TGTGCCAGCAGTCTCGAGGGGGGGCTGGGCTATGGCTACACCTTC	CASSLEGGLGYGYTF
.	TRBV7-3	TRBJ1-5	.	TGTGCCAGCAGCTTAAGAGAGACAGCCCGGGCAGGTCAGCCCCAGCATTTT	CASSLRETARAGQPQHF
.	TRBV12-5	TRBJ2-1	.	TGTGCTAGTGGTTTGGTAAGGGGGTCGGTAGGCGATGAGCAGTTCTTC	CASGLVRGSVGDEQFF
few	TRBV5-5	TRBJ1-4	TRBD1	TGTGCCAGCAGCTCAACCGGGACAGGGAATGAAAAACTGTTTTTT	CASSSTGTGNEKLFF
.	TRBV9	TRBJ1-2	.	TGTGCCAGCAGCTCGACCGGGGGGCTCGAGATTGGCTACACCTTC	CASSSTGGLEIGYTF
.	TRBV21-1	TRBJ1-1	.	TGTGCCAGCAGCAAAGGTGGCCGGGGCACTGAAGCTTTCTTT	CASSKGGRGTEAFF